This T cell receptor (beta chain) was captured in a study of T cell responses to AZD1222 COVID-19 vaccine. Study-wide points: Dominant at 160-218 and 743-854, vaccine-associated CD4 TCRs also spanned spike.

The CDR3 sequence is 14 residues long. The germline CDR1 and CDR2 sequences are MNHEY and SMNVEV (reference sequence). Deletions cut 0 bases from V and 5 bases from J, with 10 bases between. A word on this clone: The antigen is unknown.

Clones were read by immunoSEQ multiplex PCR, and TCRdb kept only the in-frame ones, dropping some. The sample contains roughly 130,000 clones, around 90% of which appear only once. This TCR came from an adult in good health. The rearrangement uses TRBV27 and TRBJ1-1; tentative D call: TRBD1 (6 bases). Here the sequenced sample was peripheral blood, taken on day 0 of AZD1222 vaccination. The CDR3 loop reads CASSLSDSGTEAFF. The CDR3 nucleotides are TGTGCCAGCAGTTTATCGGACAGTGGAACTGAAGCTTTCTTT.